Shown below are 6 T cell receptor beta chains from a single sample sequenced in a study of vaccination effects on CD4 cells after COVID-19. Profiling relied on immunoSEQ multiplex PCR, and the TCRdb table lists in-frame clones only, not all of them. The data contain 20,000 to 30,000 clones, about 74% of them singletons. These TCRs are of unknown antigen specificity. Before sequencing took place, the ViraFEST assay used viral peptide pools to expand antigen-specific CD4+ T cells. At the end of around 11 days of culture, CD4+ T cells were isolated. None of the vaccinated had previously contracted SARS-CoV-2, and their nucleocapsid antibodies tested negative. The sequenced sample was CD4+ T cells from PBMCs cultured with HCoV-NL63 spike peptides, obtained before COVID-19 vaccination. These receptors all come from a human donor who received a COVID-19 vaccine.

The CDR3 sequence is CASSYEWSSGNTIYF. The CDR3 bases are TGTGCCAGCAGTTACGAATGGAGCTCTGGAAACACCATATATTTT. This chain links TRBV6-6 with TRBJ1-3; D unresolved. V lost 2 bases and J lost 0, with 8 bases in between. The CDR3 sequence is 15 residues long. Germline values: CDR1 MNHNY, CDR2 SVGAGI (reference sequence).

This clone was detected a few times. CDR3 protein: CASSLGSFYEQYF. CDR3 DNA: TGCGCCAGCAGCTTGGGCAGTTTCTACGAGCAGTACTTC. The J gene is TRBJ2-7, the V gene TRBV5-1; D unresolved. V lost 0 bases to trimming and J lost 3 bases, with 7 bases between them. CDR1 is SGHRS, CDR2 YFSETQ, per germline. CDR3 size: 13 residues.

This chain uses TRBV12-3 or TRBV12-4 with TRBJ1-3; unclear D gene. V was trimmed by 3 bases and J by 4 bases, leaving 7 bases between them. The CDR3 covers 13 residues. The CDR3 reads CASSFGRGNTIYF. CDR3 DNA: TGTGCCAGCAGTTTCGGTAGAGGAAACACCATATATTTT.

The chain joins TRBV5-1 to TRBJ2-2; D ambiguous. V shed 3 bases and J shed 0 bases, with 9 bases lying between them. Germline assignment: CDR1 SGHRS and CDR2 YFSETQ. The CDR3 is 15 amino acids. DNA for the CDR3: TGCGCCAGCAGCTGGGGTGGTTCGAACACCGGGGAGCTGTTTTTT. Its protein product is CASSWGGSNTGELFF.

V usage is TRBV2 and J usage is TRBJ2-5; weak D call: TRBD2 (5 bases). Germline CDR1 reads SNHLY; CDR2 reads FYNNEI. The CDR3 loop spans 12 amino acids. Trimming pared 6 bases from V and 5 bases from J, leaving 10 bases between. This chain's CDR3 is CASRWEIETQYF. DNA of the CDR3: TGTGCCAGCAGGTGGGAGATTGAGACCCAGTACTTC. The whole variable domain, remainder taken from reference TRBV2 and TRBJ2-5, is EPEVTQTPSHQVTQMGQEVILRCVPISNHLYFYWYRQILGQKVEFLVSFYNNEISEKSEIFDDQFSVERPDGSNFTLKIRSTKLEDSAMYFCASRWEIETQYFGPGTRLLVL.

The CDR3 loop reads CSARAVTGQYHEQYF. The CDR3, as DNA: TGCAGCGCACGCGCCGTGACAGGGCAGTATCACGAGCAGTACTTC. This chain uses TRBV29-1 with TRBJ2-7; 7 nucleotides align to TRBD1. The CDR3 runs 15 residues. V gave up 7 bases and J gave up 5 bases; unmatched junction bases: 17. Germline-derived CDR1 and CDR2 are SQVTM and ANQGSEA.